This T cell receptor beta chain comes out of a study of human T cells and chemical hapten exposure. General study findings and limits: A positive correlation with patch test score was shown by PT1 expanded TCR counts. Alopecia affecting every donor means their immune response may not match healthy people's. Significantly greater numbers of large CDR3 similarity clusters came from expanded TCRs than from controls.

At least ten counts were recorded for this clonotype. Its cognate antigen is unknown. TCRdb used MiXCR to reprocess the RACE reads, holding one entry per CDR3 protein. Of some 400,000 distinct CDR3 sequences listed, roughly 5% are singletons. Time point in this sample: patch test 1, 2 weeks after DPC sensitization. Treatment reported: therapeutic diphenylcyclopropenone sensitization with weekly scalp DPC. CDR1 is SGDLS, CDR2 YYNGEE, per germline. This CDR3 is built from 15 residues. Trimming removed 0 bases from V and 5 bases from J, with 11 bases in between. The chain has TRBV9 and TRBJ1-4, with D unclear. The origin of this receptor is a woman aged 45-60 years with alopecia areata. Some clones in this sample may be carry-over from other donors' samples. Sequencing used whole blood, obtained in connection with sensitization to the hapten diphenylcyclopropenone (DPC). The CDR3 bases are TGTGCCAGCAGCGTAGCCGGAGCCTTAAATGAAAAACTGTTTTTT. As protein: CASSVAGALNEKLFF.